A single sample gave rise to the 2 T cell receptor beta chains below, sequenced in a study of cytomegalovirus exposure and HLA in healthy donors (dated by TCRdb to 2016 to 2017). The library relied on the immunoSEQ multiplex PCR assay. TCRdb mirrors the immuneACCESS table, restricted to in-frame sequences. Some clones are absent from its copies; in checked studies, under half trace to an unresolved V gene, and the reason for the others is unknown. This sample is represented by roughly 350,000 clones; just over 85% of them were singletons. Jointly, the top ten make up approximately 0.84% of the sample. Sequenced material: PBMCs. These receptors originate from a woman between 18 and 29 years old in good health and CMV-seronegative.

CDR3: CASKIGSTEAFF. The CDR3 DNA sequence: TGTGCCAGCAAAATCGGGAGCACTGAAGCTTTCTTT. The chain combines TRBV28 with TRBJ1-1; D is ambiguous. Trimming removed 7 bases at V and 4 bases at J, with 10 bases between. Germline V gives CDR1 MDHEN, CDR2 SYDVKM. This CDR3 spans 12 amino acids.

CDR3 DNA sequence: TGCGCCAGCAGTGAGCACCACATGAAGCAGTACTTC. Translation: CASSEHHMKQYF. The chain combines TRBV10-1 with TRBJ2-7; D gene ambiguous. CDR1 and CDR2 from the germline V gene are WNHNN and SYGVQD (reference sequence). Trimming pared 2 bases from V and 8 bases from J, leaving 10 bases between. The CDR3 has 12 residues.